This T cell receptor (beta chain) was profiled in a study of early T cells in non-severe SARS-CoV-2 infection. In the study overall: It was bulk RNA from unsorted whole blood that was sequenced, and the chains were unpaired. Study results and caveats: VDJdb matches were skewed toward anti-spike CD8 T cell responses.

Attachment of unique molecular identifiers was made to individual cDNA molecules. TCRdb reprocessed the 5' RACE reads with MiXCR, giving one entry per CDR3 protein. The sample yields tens of thousands of distinct CDR3 sequences, roughly 18% seen once. V trimming: 3 bases; J trimming: 6 bases; junction bases outside the gene matches: 2. This CDR3 spans 12 amino acids. Germline V gene sequence: CDR1 DFQATT, CDR2 SNEGSKA (reference sequence). This clonotype was counted between two and nine times. What it recognizes is unknown. The gene calls are TRBV20-1 and TRBJ1-3; 7 nucleotides agree with TRBD1. The TCR sequence derives from an adult who was a healthcare worker with PCR-confirmed SARS-CoV-2 infection or an uninfected control (not recorded which). This specimen was whole blood, taken at baseline. DNA of the CDR3: TGCAGTGCTAGGACAGGGTTAAACACCATATATTTT. Protein sequence: CSARTGLNTIYF.